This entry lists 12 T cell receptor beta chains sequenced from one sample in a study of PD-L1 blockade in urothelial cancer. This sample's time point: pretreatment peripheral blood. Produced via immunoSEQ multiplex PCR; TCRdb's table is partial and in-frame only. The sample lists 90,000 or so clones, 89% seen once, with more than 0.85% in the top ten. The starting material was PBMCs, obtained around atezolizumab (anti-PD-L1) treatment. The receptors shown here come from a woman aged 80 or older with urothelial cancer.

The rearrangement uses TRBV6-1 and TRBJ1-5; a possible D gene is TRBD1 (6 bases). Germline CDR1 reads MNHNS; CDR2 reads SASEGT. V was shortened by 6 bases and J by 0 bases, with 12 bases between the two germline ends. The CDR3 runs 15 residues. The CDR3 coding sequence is TGTGCCAGCAGCCTGACAGGAGATAGCAATCAGCCCCAGCATTTT. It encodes CASSLTGDSNQPQHF.

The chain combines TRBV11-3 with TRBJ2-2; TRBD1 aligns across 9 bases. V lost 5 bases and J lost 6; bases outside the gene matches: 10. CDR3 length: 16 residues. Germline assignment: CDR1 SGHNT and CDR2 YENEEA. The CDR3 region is CASSQRTGVVAGELFF. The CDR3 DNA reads TGTGCCAGCAGCCAACGGACAGGGGTGGTTGCCGGGGAGCTGTTTTTT.

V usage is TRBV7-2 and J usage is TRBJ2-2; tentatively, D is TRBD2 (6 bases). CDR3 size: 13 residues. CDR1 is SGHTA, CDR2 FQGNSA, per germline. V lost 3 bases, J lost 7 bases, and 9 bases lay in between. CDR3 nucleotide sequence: TGTGCCAGCAGCTTGGAGGGGAGCGGGGAGCTGTTTTTT. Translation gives CASSLEGSGELFF.

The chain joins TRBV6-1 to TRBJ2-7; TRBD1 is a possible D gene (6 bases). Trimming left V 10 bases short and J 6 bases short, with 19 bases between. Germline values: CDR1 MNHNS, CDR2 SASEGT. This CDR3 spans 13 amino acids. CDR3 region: CATGQQGMGEQYF. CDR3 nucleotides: TGTGCCACAGGGCAACAGGGAATGGGCGAGCAGTACTTC.

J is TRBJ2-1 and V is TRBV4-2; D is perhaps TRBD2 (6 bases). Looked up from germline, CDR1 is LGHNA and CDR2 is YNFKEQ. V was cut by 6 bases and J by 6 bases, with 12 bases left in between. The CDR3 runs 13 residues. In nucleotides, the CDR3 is TGTGCCAGCAGGCCCGGGACTGCCAATGAGCAGTTCTTC. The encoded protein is CASRPGTANEQFF.

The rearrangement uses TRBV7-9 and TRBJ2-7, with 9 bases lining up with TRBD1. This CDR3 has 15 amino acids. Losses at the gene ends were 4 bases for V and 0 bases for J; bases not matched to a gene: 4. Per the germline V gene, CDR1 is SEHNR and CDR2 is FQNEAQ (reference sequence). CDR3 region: CASSSRDRASYEQYF. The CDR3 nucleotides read TGTGCCAGCAGCTCCCGGGACAGGGCCTCCTACGAGCAGTACTTC.

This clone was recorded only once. CDR3 region: CASSWGLAGAVDTQYF. The CDR3 nucleotides are TGTGCCAGCAGCTGGGGACTAGCGGGAGCGGTAGATACGCAGTATTTT. The genes are TRBV5-6 and TRBJ2-3; 14 bases align to TRBD2. After removal of 3 bases from V and 5 bases from J, the junction contained 5 bases not matched to a gene. CDR1 and CDR2 from the germline V gene are SGHDT and YYEEEE. The CDR3 contains 16 residues.

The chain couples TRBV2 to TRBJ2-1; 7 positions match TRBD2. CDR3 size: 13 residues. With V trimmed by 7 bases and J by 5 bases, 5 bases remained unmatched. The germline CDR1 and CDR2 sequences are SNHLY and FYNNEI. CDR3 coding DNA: TGTGCCAGCAAGCTAGCGGTTGACAATGAGCAGTTCTTC. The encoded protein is CASKLAVDNEQFF.

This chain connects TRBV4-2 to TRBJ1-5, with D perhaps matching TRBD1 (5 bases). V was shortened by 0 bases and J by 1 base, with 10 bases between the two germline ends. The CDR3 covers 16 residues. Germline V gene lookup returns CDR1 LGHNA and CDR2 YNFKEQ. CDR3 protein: CASSQEGQASNQPQHF. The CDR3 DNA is TGTGCCAGCAGCCAAGAGGGGCAGGCAAGCAATCAGCCCCAGCATTTT.

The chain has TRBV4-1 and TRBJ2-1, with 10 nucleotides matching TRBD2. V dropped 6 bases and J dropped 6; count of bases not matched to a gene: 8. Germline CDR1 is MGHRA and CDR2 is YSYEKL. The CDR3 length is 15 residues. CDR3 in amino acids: CASRVASGSFNEQFF. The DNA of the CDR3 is TGCGCCAGCAGGGTAGCTAGCGGGAGCTTCAATGAGCAGTTCTTC.

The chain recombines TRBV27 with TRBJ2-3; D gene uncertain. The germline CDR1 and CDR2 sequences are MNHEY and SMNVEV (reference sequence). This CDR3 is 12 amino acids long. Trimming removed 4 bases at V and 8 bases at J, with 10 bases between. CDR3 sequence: CASSWLGGTQYF. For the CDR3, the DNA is TGTGCCAGCAGTTGGCTAGGCGGTACGCAGTATTTT.

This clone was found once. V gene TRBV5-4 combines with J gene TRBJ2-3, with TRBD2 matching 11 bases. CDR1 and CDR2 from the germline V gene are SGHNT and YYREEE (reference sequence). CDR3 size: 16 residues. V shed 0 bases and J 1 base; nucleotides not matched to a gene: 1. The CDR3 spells CASSLGGLAGTDTQYF. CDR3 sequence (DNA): TGTGCCAGCAGCTTGGGGGGACTAGCGGGCACAGATACGCAGTATTTT.